The 20 T cell receptor beta chains in this list originate from one sample, sequenced in a study of blood T cell repertoires in COVID-19. Assay: immunoSEQ multiplex PCR; the TCRdb copy retains only in-frame clones and omits some. This sample yields some 230,000 clones, of which 80% to 85% are seen a single time; 3% belongs to the top ten. Sequencing was done on a sample of peripheral blood. The receptors here all came from a woman younger than 45 who had recovered from COVID-19.

The CDR3 DNA sequence: TGTGCCAGCAGCGTATGGACTAGCGGTTACAATGAGCAGTTCTTC. Protein sequence: CASSVWTSGYNEQFF. This sequence joins TRBV9 and TRBJ2-1; 10 positions agree with TRBD2. The CDR3 is 15 amino acids. Per germline, CDR1 SGDLS and CDR2 YYNGEE. The trim removed 1 base at V and 4 bases at J, leaving 2 bases unmatched.

This rearrangement joins TRBV2 to TRBJ1-2, with D uncertain. Germline lookup yields CDR1 SNHLY and CDR2 FYNNEI. V lost 3 bases to trimming and J lost 8 bases, with 7 bases between them. This CDR3 spans 11 amino acids. Here the CDR3 DNA reads TGTGCCAGCAGTGAGGAGGCCGGCTACACCTTC. Amino acids: CASSEEAGYTF.

The chain carries TRBV9 and TRBJ1-1; 8 bases align to TRBD1. V shed 0 bases and J 4 bases; nucleotides not matched to a gene: 2. Per germline, CDR1 SGDLS and CDR2 YYNGEE. The CDR3 consists of 14 residues. CDR3 loop: CASSVGDRGTEAFF. CDR3 nucleotides: TGTGCCAGCAGCGTAGGAGACAGGGGCACTGAAGCTTTCTTT.

The V gene is TRBV30, the J gene TRBJ1-1; 9 bases are a match to TRBD1. The CDR3 spans 13 residues. With 2 bases clipped from V and 4 bases from J, the junction kept 2 bases outside the gene matches. CDR1 GTSNPN and CDR2 SVGIG come from the germline V gene (reference sequence). CDR3: CAWSWDRATEAFF. In nucleotides, the CDR3 is TGTGCCTGGAGTTGGGACAGGGCCACTGAAGCTTTCTTT. The variable domain in full, with the rest retrieved from reference TRBV30 and TRBJ1-1, is SQTIHQWPATLVQPVGSPLSLECTVEGTSNPNLYWYRQAAGRGLQLLFYSVGIGQISSEVPQNLSASRPQDRQFILSSKKLLLSDSGFYLCAWSWDRATEAFFGQGTRLTVV.

The chain has TRBV7-9 and TRBJ1-6; 11 nucleotides match TRBD1. Looked up from germline, CDR1 is SEHNR and CDR2 is FQNEAQ (reference sequence). The V and J ends lost 3 bases and 10 bases, in that order; junction bases with no gene match: 11. CDR3 length: 17 residues. CDR3 in DNA: TGTGCCAGCAGCTTCCCCGGGACAGGGGGAAGGGGATCACCCCTCCACTTT. This codes for CASSFPGTGGRGSPLHF.

This clone has more than one count but fewer than ten. The V gene is TRBV4-1, the J gene TRBJ1-4; a weak D match, TRBD1 (5 bases). Germline V gives CDR1 MGHRA, CDR2 YSYEKL. V shed 1 base and J shed 5 bases, with 11 bases lying between them. This CDR3 region has 15 residues. The CDR3 spells CASSQVPRENEKLFF. Here the CDR3 DNA reads TGCGCCAGCAGCCAAGTTCCCAGGGAAAATGAAAAACTGTTTTTT.

V is TRBV11-2 and J is TRBJ2-1; D is possibly TRBD2 (7 bases). This CDR3 region has 17 residues. From germline, CDR1 is SGHAT and CDR2 FQNNGV. Trimming took 1 base from V and 2 from J, leaving 15 bases between them. The CDR3: CASSLGGGGDPYNEQFF. The CDR3 DNA sequence: TGTGCCAGCAGCTTAGGGGGCGGGGGCGACCCCTACAATGAGCAGTTCTTC. Full variable domain (remainder filled in from reference TRBV11-2 and TRBJ2-1): EAGVAQSPRYKIIEKRQSVAFWCNPISGHATLYWYQQILGQGPKLLIQFQNNGVVDDSQLPKDRFSAERLKGVDSTLKIQPAKLEDSAVYLCASSLGGGGDPYNEQFFGPGTRLTVL.

This clone occurred once. This chain uses TRBV30 with TRBJ2-2; TRBD1 aligns across 8 bases. The CDR3 is made up of 14 amino acids. V was clipped by 2 bases and J by 8 bases; unmatched bases: 7. Looked up from germline, CDR1 is GTSNPN and CDR2 is SVGIG (reference sequence). The CDR3 reads CAWSRGQAGGELFF. The DNA for the CDR3 is TGTGCCTGGAGTCGGGGACAGGCGGGGGGGGAGCTGTTTTTT.

The chain is built from TRBV5-1 and TRBJ2-1, with a weak D call TRBD2 (6 bases). The CDR3 totals 15 residues. Germline V gene lookup returns CDR1 SGHRS and CDR2 YFSETQ. Trimming took off 1 base at V and 6 bases at J, with 14 bases between the two ends. The CDR3 DNA sequence: TGCGCCAGCAGCTTGTGGGACTCTTTCTCCAATGAGCAGTTCTTC. This gives the protein CASSLWDSFSNEQFF. The full variable domain, in which reference TRBV5-1 and TRBJ2-1 provide the parts outside the CDR3, is KAGVTQTPRYLIKTRGQQVTLSCSPISGHRSVSWYQQTPGQGLQFLFEYFSETQRNKGNFPGRFSGRQFSNSRSEMNVSTLELGDSALYLCASSLWDSFSNEQFFGPGTRLTVL.

This chain uses TRBV6-5 with TRBJ2-1, with a tentative D call TRBD1 (6 bases). CDR3 length: 14 amino acids. CDR1 MNHEY and CDR2 SVGAGI come from the germline V gene. V dropped 0 bases and J dropped 6 bases, with 9 bases sitting between them. CDR3 protein: CASSYSGAPNEQFF. The DNA for the CDR3 is TGTGCCAGCAGTTACTCGGGGGCTCCCAATGAGCAGTTCTTC.

Concerning this clone: A single base is all that separates this from a far larger clone, so a read error is likely. V is TRBV7-6 and J is TRBJ1-4; D is uncertain. The CDR3 runs 12 residues. The germline V gene has CDR1 SGHVS and CDR2 FNYEAQ. V shed 4 bases and J shed 4 bases, with 4 bases lying between them. Here the CDR3 reads CASSSYNEKLFF. CDR3 sequence (DNA): TGTGCCAGCAGCTCTTATAATGAAAAACTGTTTTTT.

The chain uses TRBV2 and TRBJ1-5; 10 bases fit TRBD1. Germline CDR1 reads SNHLY; CDR2 reads FYNNEI. Trimming at V came to 8 bases and at J to 6 bases, leaving 7 bases not matched to a gene. The CDR3 covers 14 residues. The CDR3, as DNA: TGTGCCAGCGGAGGGACAGGGGTAAGTCAGCCCCAGCATTTT. The encoded protein is CASGGTGVSQPQHF.

In nucleotides, the CDR3 is TGTGCCAGCAGCTTAGAACTAGCGGGAGGCACCGGGGAGCTGTTTTTT. It specifies CASSLELAGGTGELFF. The J gene is TRBJ2-2, the V gene TRBV11-3, with TRBD2 identical over 12 bases. The CDR3 consists of 16 residues. The germline V gene encodes CDR1 SGHNT and CDR2 YENEEA. The ends lost 0 bases at V and 4 bases at J; junction bases unmatched: 0.

This chain connects TRBV24-1 to TRBJ2-7, with D maybe TRBD2 (6 bases). The CDR3 runs to 14 residues. The V gene lost 5 bases and the J gene lost 9 bases, with 19 bases spanning the gap. Germline lookup yields CDR1 KGHDR and CDR2 SFDVKD. CDR3 DNA sequence: TGTGCCACCAGTGTTTCCGGGACTGCTGCCCCGCAGTACTTC. Its translation: CATSVSGTAAPQYF.

The rearrangement joins TRBV7-9 to TRBJ1-1, with a tentative D call TRBD1 (6 bases). The CDR3 loop spans 17 amino acids. V dropped 5 bases and J dropped 4 bases, with 23 bases sitting between them. The germline V gene encodes CDR1 SEHNR and CDR2 FQNEAQ (reference sequence). The CDR3 nucleotides are TGTGCCAGCAGCCCAGGGGTGGAGATGCTCTCCTCCACTGAAGCTTTCTTT. Protein product: CASSPGVEMLSSTEAFF.

This clone was counted once. The rearrangement joins TRBV7-9 to TRBJ1-2; 7 nucleotides agree with TRBD1. This CDR3 spans 15 amino acids. Per germline, CDR1 SEHNR and CDR2 FQNEAQ (reference sequence). With V trimmed by 5 bases and J by 5 bases, 11 bases remained unmatched. The CDR3 region is CASSPVGQPIYGYTF. The DNA for the CDR3 is TGTGCCAGCAGCCCTGTGGGACAGCCAATATATGGCTACACCTTC.

The chain carries TRBV5-1 and TRBJ2-1; 14 positions match TRBD2. V was pared by 4 bases and J by 6 bases, with 9 bases of the junction left unmatched. The CDR3 spans 17 residues. Per germline, CDR1 SGHRS and CDR2 YFSETQ. In nucleotides, the CDR3 is TGCGCCAGCAGCCCGGGACTAGCGGGAGCGTTTGGCAATGAGCAGTTCTTC. Translated, it gives CASSPGLAGAFGNEQFF.

The CDR3, as DNA: TGTGCCAGCAGCTTGAGAGAGGTCTCCTACAATGAGCAGTTCTTC. It codes for CASSLREVSYNEQFF. This chain joins TRBV5-5 and TRBJ2-1; no clear D. Germline CDR1 and CDR2: SGHKS and YYEKEE (reference sequence). The CDR3 is 15 residues long. V lost 1 base, J lost 0 bases, and 8 bases lay in between.

The V call is TRBV18, the J call TRBJ1-1, with a tentative D call TRBD1 (5 bases). V dropped 6 bases and J dropped 1 base, with 15 bases sitting between them. The CDR3 extends over 15 amino acids. In germline, CDR1 is KGHSH, CDR2 LQKENI. The DNA of the CDR3 is TGTGCCAGCTCCTCGGCGGGGCAGGCGAACACTGAAGCTTTCTTT. It yields the protein CASSSAGQANTEAFF.

Only a few counts were recorded for this clone. This chain uses TRBV5-1 with TRBJ1-3; 9 positions match TRBD1. Germline loops: CDR1 SGHRS, CDR2 YFSETQ. The V segment lost 4 bases and the J segment 8 bases; nucleotides outside the gene matches: 10. The CDR3 totals 15 residues. In DNA, the CDR3 is TGCGCCAGCAGCCTATCGACAGGGGGAATCTACACCATATATTTT. Translated: CASSLSTGGIYTIYF.